The 6 T cell receptor beta chains presented below share a single source sample, sequenced in a study of identifying expanded T cells in peripheral blood. The protocol was immunoSEQ multiplex PCR, while the TCRdb copy is restricted to in-frame clones and leaves out a portion. Counted here are about 100,000 clones, around 85% occurring once; the ten biggest clones make up about 17%. Sequencing used blood. The receptors derive from a person aged 18-70 years in good health.

This chain uses TRBV6-6 with TRBJ1-2; tentative D call: TRBD1 (5 bases). V was pared by 7 bases and J by 14 bases, with 17 bases between. This CDR3 contains 11 residues. Per the germline V gene, CDR1 is MNHNY and CDR2 is SVGAGI (reference sequence). CDR3 sequence (DNA): TGTGCCAGCATTCAACCTCCCGGGGCTACCTTC. It yields the protein CASIQPPGATF.

The J gene is TRBJ2-6, the V gene TRBV7-9; TRBD1 agrees at 8 bases. CDR3 length equals 15 residues. V shed 6 bases and J 4 bases; nucleotides not matched to a gene: 5. The germline gives CDR1 SEHNR, CDR2 FQNEAQ (reference sequence). This CDR3 is CASRDRGPGANVLTF. The CDR3 nucleotides are TGTGCCAGCAGAGACAGGGGACCCGGGGCCAACGTCCTGACTTTC. The whole variable domain, filled in from reference TRBV7-9 and TRBJ2-6, reads DTGVSQNPRHKITKRGQNVTFRCDPISEHNRLYWYRQTLGQGPEFLTYFQNEAQLEKSRLLSDRFSAERPKGSFSTLEIQRTEQGDSAMYLCASRDRGPGANVLTFGAGSRLTVL.

This clone showed up many times. CDR3 sequence (DNA): TGTGCCAGCAGTCCCGCAGGGGCAAATGAAAAACTGTTTTTT. It translates to CASSPAGANEKLFF. The chain links TRBV28 to TRBJ1-4, with a weak D call TRBD1 (6 bases). The germline V gene has CDR1 MDHEN and CDR2 SYDVKM. V was shortened by 5 bases and J by 5 bases, with 12 bases between the two germline ends. The CDR3 has 14 amino acids. Full variable domain (remainder filled in from reference TRBV28 and TRBJ1-4): DVKVTQSSRYLVKRTGEKVFLECVQDMDHENMFWYRQDPGLGLRLIYFSYDVKMKEKGDIPEGYSVSREKKERFSLILESASTNQTSMYLCASSPAGANEKLFFGSGTQLSVL.

The chain couples TRBV2 to TRBJ2-7, with D tentatively TRBD1 (6 bases). V dropped 3 bases and J dropped 3 bases, with 12 bases sitting between them. CDR1 SNHLY and CDR2 FYNNEI come from the germline V gene. This CDR3 is 14 amino acids long. CDR3 coding DNA: TGTGCCAGCAGTGACGCACAGGGTAGCTACGAGCAGTACTTC. Protein sequence: CASSDAQGSYEQYF.

The chain employs TRBV7-9 and TRBJ2-7; D remains unclear. Germline CDR1 and CDR2: SEHNR and FQNEAQ (reference sequence). The CDR3 is 13 amino acids. Trimming cost V 3 bases and J 2 bases, with 8 bases left between them. The CDR3 here is CASSLRSPYEQYF. CDR3 DNA sequence: TGTGCCAGCAGCTTGCGGTCACCCTACGAGCAGTACTTC.

Notes on this clone: A much larger clone lies a single base off, so this may be a read error. V and J are TRBV7-4 and TRBJ1-2; D gene ambiguous. V gave up 2 bases and J gave up 5 bases, with 6 bases separating them. The CDR3 totals 12 residues. The germline gives CDR1 SGHVT, CDR2 SQSDAQ. The CDR3 nucleotides read TGTGCCAGCAGCTTACGTCAATATGGCTACACCTTC. Its protein is CASSLRQYGYTF.